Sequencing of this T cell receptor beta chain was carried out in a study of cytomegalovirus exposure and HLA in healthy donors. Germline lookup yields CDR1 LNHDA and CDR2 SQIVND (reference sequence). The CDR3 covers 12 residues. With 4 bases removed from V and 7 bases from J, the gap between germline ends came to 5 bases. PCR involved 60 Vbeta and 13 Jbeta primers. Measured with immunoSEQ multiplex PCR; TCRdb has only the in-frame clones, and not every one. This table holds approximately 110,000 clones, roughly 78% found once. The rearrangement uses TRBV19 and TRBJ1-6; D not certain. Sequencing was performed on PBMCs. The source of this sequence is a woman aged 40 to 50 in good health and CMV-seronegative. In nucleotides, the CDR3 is TGTGCCAGTAGTAGTCCGAATTCACCCCTCCACTTT. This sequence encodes CASSSPNSPLHF.